These 22 T cell receptor beta chains came from one sample sequenced in a study of cytomegalovirus exposure and HLA in healthy donors. 13 Jbeta primers and 60 Vbeta primers were used for the PCR. Clones were sequenced by immunoSEQ multiplex PCR, and TCRdb holds only the in-frame ones, with some missing. The sample holds around 170,000 clones; around 81% are singletons and the top ten take roughly 5%. Sequenced input: PBMCs. These receptors came from a man in his forties or fifties in good health and CMV-seronegative.

The chain uses TRBV5-6 and TRBJ1-1, with no clear D. Germline CDR1 SGHDT, CDR2 YYEEEE. CDR3 length equals 13 residues. The germline V and J ends were trimmed by 0 bases and 0 bases, with 3 bases remaining between them. The CDR3 nucleotides are TGTGCCAGCAGCTTGGACATGAACACTGAAGCTTTCTTT. Its translation: CASSLDMNTEAFF.

CDR3 sequence (DNA): TGTGCCAGCGGAGGGAGTTATGGTGCGCAGTATTTT. It translates to CASGGSYGAQYF. This chain connects TRBV6-5 to TRBJ2-3, with D perhaps matching TRBD2 (6 bases). The CDR3 covers 12 residues. V dropped 8 bases and J dropped 10 bases, with 16 bases sitting between them. The germline V gene has CDR1 MNHEY and CDR2 SVGAGI.

J is TRBJ1-3 and V is TRBV27; D unclear. CDR3 size: 14 residues. The V gene lost 5 bases and the J gene lost 0 bases, with 8 bases spanning the gap. Germline V gene lookup returns CDR1 MNHEY and CDR2 SMNVEV (reference sequence). For the CDR3, the DNA is TGTGCCAGCAGTCTCCGGTCCTCTGGAAACACCATATATTTT. Its translation: CASSLRSSGNTIYF.

This clone has just a few counts. V and J are TRBV7-3 and TRBJ1-1, with no clear D. Trimming pared 4 bases from V and 0 bases from J, leaving 6 bases between. This CDR3 has 13 amino acids. Germline V gene lookup returns CDR1 SGHTA and CDR2 FQGTGA. This chain's CDR3 is CASSSGMNTEAFF. The DNA of the CDR3 is TGTGCCAGCAGCTCCGGGATGAACACTGAAGCTTTCTTT.

The V call is TRBV19, the J call TRBJ2-7; a weak D match, TRBD2 (5 bases). Between the trimmed V and J ends, which lost 3 bases and 2 bases, there was a span of 17 bases. Germline CDR1 is LNHDA and CDR2 is SQIVND (reference sequence). There are 16 residues in the CDR3. The CDR3 loop is CASSIPGGENPYEQYF. The CDR3 nucleotides read TGTGCCAGTAGTATCCCAGGAGGAGAAAACCCCTACGAGCAGTACTTC.

The chain carries TRBV29-1 and TRBJ2-7; D is perhaps TRBD1 (5 bases). V was clipped by 7 bases and J by 1 base, with 17 bases between them. Germline CDR1 and CDR2: SQVTM and ANQGSEA. This CDR3 spans 14 amino acids. This CDR3 reads CSGSFGAGSYEQYF. As DNA, the CDR3 is TGCAGCGGTTCCTTTGGGGCAGGTTCCTACGAGCAGTACTTC.

The sample holds one count of this clone. The genes are TRBV9 and TRBJ1-2; 8 bases match TRBD1. The germline V gene has CDR1 SGDLS and CDR2 YYNGEE. There are 17 residues in the CDR3. V lost 0 bases to trimming and J lost 8 bases; unmatched junction nucleotides: 15. CDR3 protein: CASSVEVLGQGMRGYTF. As DNA, the CDR3 is TGTGCCAGCAGCGTAGAAGTATTAGGACAGGGAATGCGCGGCTACACCTTC.

This rearrangement joins TRBV7-3 to TRBJ2-1, with 8 bases fitting TRBD2. The CDR3 extends over 16 amino acids. V lost 5 bases, J lost 1 base, and 7 bases stayed unmatched. Germline loops: CDR1 SGHTA, CDR2 FQGTGA. The CDR3 here is CASSPGLVMSYNEQFF. The CDR3 bases are TGTGCCAGCAGCCCGGGACTAGTGATGTCCTACAATGAGCAGTTCTTC.

The V call is TRBV13, the J call TRBJ1-6, with 7 bases aligning to TRBD1. Germline V gene data show CDR1 as PRHDT and CDR2 as FYEKMQ (reference sequence). The CDR3 extends over 17 amino acids. Trimming at V came to 7 bases and at J to 0 bases, leaving 9 bases not matched to a gene. CDR3 sequence: CASMQTGLSSYNSPLHF. The CDR3 DNA sequence: TGTGCCAGCATGCAGACAGGGCTTAGCTCCTATAATTCACCCCTCCACTTT.

V gene TRBV5-1 combines with J gene TRBJ2-1; D might be TRBD2 (6 bases). V was shortened by 0 bases and J by 2 bases, with 12 bases between the two germline ends. Germline V gives CDR1 SGHRS, CDR2 YFSETQ. The CDR3 loop spans 16 amino acids. The CDR3 DNA follows: TGCGCCAGCAGCTTGGGGGGCGGGGCCACCTACAATGAGCAGTTCTTC. This sequence encodes CASSLGGGATYNEQFF.

The V and J genes are TRBV19 and TRBJ1-6, with 8 bases identical to TRBD1. CDR3 length: 17 residues. With 5 bases clipped from V and 0 bases from J, the junction kept 6 bases outside the gene matches. CDR1 is LNHDA, CDR2 SQIVND, per germline (reference sequence). This chain's CDR3 is CASSARDRSSYNSPLHF. In DNA form, the CDR3 reads TGTGCCAGTAGTGCAAGGGACAGGAGCTCCTATAATTCACCCCTCCACTTT.

The rearrangement uses TRBV5-4 and TRBJ1-1; 7 bases are shared with TRBD1. CDR3 size: 11 residues. Per the germline V gene, CDR1 is SGHNT and CDR2 is YYREEE (reference sequence). J gave up 8 bases and V 5 bases, and 3 bases lay outside the gene matches. CDR3: CASRGTAEAFF. Here the CDR3 DNA reads TGTGCCAGCAGGGGGACAGCGGAAGCTTTCTTT.

The chain recombines TRBV19 with TRBJ1-1; D is possibly TRBD1 (5 bases). The CDR3 consists of 13 residues. The V end was cut by 11 bases, the J end by 4 bases, with 17 bases between. CDR1 is LNHDA and CDR2 is SQIVND in the germline V gene (reference sequence). The CDR3 loop is CASPAPGGTEAFF. The DNA of the CDR3 is TGTGCCTCCCCGGCCCCGGGGGGCACTGAAGCTTTCTTT.

Comments on this clone: The same CDR3 is also encoded by other DNA sequences in this sample. V is TRBV18 and J is TRBJ2-3; no clear D gene. This CDR3 is built from 12 residues. V was clipped by 6 bases and J by 0 bases, with 4 bases between them. Germline V CDR1 and CDR2: KGHSH, LQKENI. For the CDR3, the DNA is TGTGCCAGCTCCCCTAGCACAGATACGCAGTATTTT. Translating it yields CASSPSTDTQYF. Complete variable domain (other parts from reference TRBV18 and TRBJ2-3): NAGVMQNPRHLVRRRGQEARLRCSPMKGHSHVYWYRQLPEEGLKFMVYLQKENIIDESGMPKERFSAEFPKEGPSILRIQQVVRGDSAAYFCASSPSTDTQYFGPGTRLTVL.

V is TRBV9 and J is TRBJ1-2; maybe TRBD1 (5 bases). The germline V gene encodes CDR1 SGDLS and CDR2 YYNGEE. V was trimmed by 3 bases and J by 8 bases, leaving 20 bases between them. CDR3 length: 15 residues. CDR3 coding DNA: TGTGCCAGCAGCGCGGAGGGGAGGGGTCGGCGGGGCTACACCTTC. Its protein product is CASSAEGRGRRGYTF. Complete variable domain (other parts from reference TRBV9 and TRBJ1-2): DSGVTQTPKHLITATGQRVTLRCSPRSGDLSVYWYQQSLDQGLQFLIQYYNGEERAKGNILERFSAQQFPDLHSELNLSSLELGDSALYFCASSAEGRGRRGYTFGSGTRLTVV.

The count of this clone is one. V gene TRBV25-1 combines with J gene TRBJ2-1, with TRBD2 as a possible D gene (6 bases). This CDR3 has 17 residues. The ends were cut back, 3 bases at V and 5 bases at J, with 20 bases in the middle. The germline CDR1 and CDR2 sequences are MGHDK and SYGVNS. The CDR3 nucleotides read TGTGCCAGCAGTGACTCCTTGGGGAGGCGGCCCCACAATGAGCAGTTCTTC. It is translated as CASSDSLGRRPHNEQFF.

This clone was seen once. The CDR3 nucleotides read TGTGCCAGCAGCTCAGAACGGGGACTAGCGGTAGCCGATACGCAGTATTTT. Residues: CASSSERGLAVADTQYF. The J gene is TRBJ2-3, the V gene TRBV7-9, with 11 bases matching TRBD2. J was trimmed by 6 bases and V by 4 bases; bases with no gene match: 12. Germline-derived CDR1 and CDR2 are SEHNR and FQNEAQ (reference sequence). The CDR3 loop spans 17 amino acids.

The chain recombines TRBV9 with TRBJ2-5; TRBD2 aligns across 8 bases. The J call could be wrong; TRBJ2-7 is a better fit for the DNA end. Germline V gene lookup returns CDR1 SGDLS and CDR2 YYNGEE. This CDR3 has 15 amino acids. The CDR3 loop is CASSPSGLVSHEQYF. CDR3 in DNA: TGTGCCAGCAGTCCCTCGGGACTAGTGAGTCACGAGCAGTACTTC.

This clone showed up just a few times. This CDR3 reads CASSKNRDEQYF. Here the CDR3 DNA reads TGTGCCAGCAGCAAAAACAGGGACGAGCAGTACTTC. The J gene is TRBJ2-7, the V gene TRBV6-5; the D gene is possibly TRBD1 (6 bases). Germline loops: CDR1 MNHEY, CDR2 SVGAGI. The CDR3 covers 12 residues. With 6 bases removed from V and 5 bases from J, the gap between germline ends came to 11 bases.

The J gene is TRBJ2-3, the V gene TRBV10-3; 7 positions match TRBD2. Losses at the gene ends were 4 bases for V and 0 bases for J; bases not matched to a gene: 7. CDR3 length: 16 residues. Germline V CDR1 and CDR2: ENHRY, SYGVKD. CDR3 bases: TGTGCCATCAGTGCTAATAGCGGGCCCAGCACAGATACGCAGTATTTT. It yields the protein CAISANSGPSTDTQYF.

J is TRBJ2-7 and V is TRBV5-5; unclear D gene. Germline loops: CDR1 SGHKS, CDR2 YYEKEE (reference sequence). The CDR3 covers 16 residues. V was cut by 0 bases and J by 0 bases, with 13 bases left in between. DNA for the CDR3: TGTGCCAGCAGCTTGGCAGCGATGGCGAGCTCCTACGAGCAGTACTTC. This codes for CASSLAAMASSYEQYF.

This clone has more than one count but fewer than ten. V gene TRBV27 combines with J gene TRBJ2-7, with TRBD1 matching 10 bases. The CDR3 has 16 amino acids. From germline, CDR1 is MNHEY and CDR2 SMNVEV (reference sequence). V gave up 4 bases and J gave up 2 bases; unmatched junction bases: 8. CDR3 sequence reads: CASSSIRDRGTYEQYF. CDR3 sequence (DNA): TGTGCCAGCAGTTCCATCAGGGACAGGGGTACCTACGAGCAGTACTTC.